The sample holds a few counts of the clone carrying this T cell receptor (beta chain). The target antigen is unknown. The treatment here: oral pan-JAK inhibitor, 5-10 mg twice daily. The record originates from a study of CD8+ T cells in alopecia areata. Looking at the study overall: Severity was scored as percentage of affected scalp area in treated patients.

Study-level findings and limits: The study found higher clonality in lesional than normal scalp, especially in alopecia totalis/universalis. With tofacitinib ongoing, many expanded lesional clones persisted in both scalp and blood. Scalp clonality and expanded CD8+ clones among the top 100 showed significant decreases with tofacitinib.

Reverse transcribed after extraction, RNA yielded cDNA as the sequencing template. The table came from immunoSEQ multiplex PCR; TCRdb's copy has only in-frame clones and leaves some out. Of 150,000 to 250,000 clones listed, about three fifths are singletons. V shed 3 bases and J shed 0 bases, with 9 bases lying between them. Germline CDR1 is SNHLY and CDR2 is FYNNEI. The CDR3 contains 15 residues. The V and J genes are TRBV2 and TRBJ1-3; D gene unclear. The sample in question was CD4+ T cells sorted from blood, obtained at week 4, from a patient treated with tofacitinib. This TCR derives from a human donor with alopecia areata. CDR3 DNA: TGTGCCAGCAGTGATGGGTCTCCCTCTGGAAACACCATATATTTT. Amino acids: CASSDGSPSGNTIYF.